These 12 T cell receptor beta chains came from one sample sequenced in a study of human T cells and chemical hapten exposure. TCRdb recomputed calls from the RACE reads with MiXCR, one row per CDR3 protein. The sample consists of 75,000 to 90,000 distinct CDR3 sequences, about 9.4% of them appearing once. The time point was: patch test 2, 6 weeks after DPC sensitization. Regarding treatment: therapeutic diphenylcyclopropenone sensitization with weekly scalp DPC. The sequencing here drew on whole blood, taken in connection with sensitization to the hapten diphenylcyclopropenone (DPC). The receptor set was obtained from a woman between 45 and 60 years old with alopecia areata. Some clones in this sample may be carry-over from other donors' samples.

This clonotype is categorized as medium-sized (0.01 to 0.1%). The CDR3 DNA sequence: TGTGCCAGCAGTACCGGGACTCCCGGCTCTACGCAGTATTTT. This encodes CASSTGTPGSTQYF. The chain couples TRBV6-5 to TRBJ2-3; D might be TRBD2 (6 bases). This CDR3 contains 14 residues. Between the trimmed V and J ends, which lost 5 bases and 8 bases, there was a span of 17 bases. Germline lookup yields CDR1 MNHEY and CDR2 SVGAGI.

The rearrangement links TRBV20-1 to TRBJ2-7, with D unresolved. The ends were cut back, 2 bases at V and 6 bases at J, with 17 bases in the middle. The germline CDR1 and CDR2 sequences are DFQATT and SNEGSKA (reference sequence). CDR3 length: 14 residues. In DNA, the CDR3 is TGCAGTGCTAGAAGGGCCCGCCACTACCTCGAGCAGTACTTC. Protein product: CSARRARHYLEQYF.

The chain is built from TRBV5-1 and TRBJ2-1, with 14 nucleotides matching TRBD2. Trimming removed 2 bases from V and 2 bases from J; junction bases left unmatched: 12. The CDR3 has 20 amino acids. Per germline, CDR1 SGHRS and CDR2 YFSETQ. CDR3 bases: TGCGCCAGCAGCTTCAACAGACTAGCGGGAGGGCCTATCGCCTACAATGAGCAGTTCTTC. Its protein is CASSFNRLAGGPIAYNEQFF.

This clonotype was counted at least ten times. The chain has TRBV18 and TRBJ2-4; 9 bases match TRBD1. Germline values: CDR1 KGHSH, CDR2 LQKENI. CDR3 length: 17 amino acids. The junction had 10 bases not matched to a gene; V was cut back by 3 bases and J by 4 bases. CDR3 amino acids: CASSPKQGARGKNIQYF. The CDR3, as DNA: TGTGCCAGCTCACCCAAACAGGGGGCGAGGGGGAAAAACATTCAGTACTTC.

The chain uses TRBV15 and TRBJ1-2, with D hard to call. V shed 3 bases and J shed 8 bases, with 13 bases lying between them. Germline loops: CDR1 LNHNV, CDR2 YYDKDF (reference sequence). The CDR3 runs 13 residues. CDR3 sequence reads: CATSSGRLWGYTF. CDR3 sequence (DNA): TGTGCCACCAGCAGCGGACGGCTTTGGGGCTACACCTTC.

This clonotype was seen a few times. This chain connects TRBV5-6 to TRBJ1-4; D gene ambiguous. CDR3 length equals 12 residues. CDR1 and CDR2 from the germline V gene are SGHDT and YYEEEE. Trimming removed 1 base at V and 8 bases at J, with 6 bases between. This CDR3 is CASSLRREKLFF. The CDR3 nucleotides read TGTGCCAGCAGCTTGCGGCGAGAAAAACTGTTTTTT.

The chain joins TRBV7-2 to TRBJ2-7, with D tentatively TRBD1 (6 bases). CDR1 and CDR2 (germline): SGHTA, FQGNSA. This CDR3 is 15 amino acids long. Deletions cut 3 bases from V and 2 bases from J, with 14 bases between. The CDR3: CASSFVVPGAYEQYF. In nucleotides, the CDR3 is TGTGCCAGCAGCTTCGTAGTACCAGGGGCCTACGAGCAGTACTTC.

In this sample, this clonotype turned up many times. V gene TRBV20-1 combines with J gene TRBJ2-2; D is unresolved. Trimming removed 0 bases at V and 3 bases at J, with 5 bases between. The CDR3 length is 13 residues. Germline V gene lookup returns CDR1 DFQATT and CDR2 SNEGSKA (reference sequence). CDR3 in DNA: TGCAGTGCTAGAGATAGAGACACCGGGGAGCTGTTTTTT. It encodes CSARDRDTGELFF.

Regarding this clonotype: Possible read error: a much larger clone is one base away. The CDR3 reads CNATVPTSGNTIYF. CDR3 nucleotide sequence: TGCAACGCAACGGTACCAACTTCTGGAAACACCATATATTTT. The rearrangement joins TRBV29-1 to TRBJ1-3; no reliable D call. The germline V gene has CDR1 SQVTM and CDR2 ANQGSEA. The CDR3 is 14 residues long. Combining the CDR3 with reference TRBV29-1 and TRBJ1-3 gives the whole variable domain SAVISQKPSRDICQRGTSLTIQCQVDSQVTMMFWYRQQPGQSLTLIATANQGSEATYESGFVIDKFPISRPNLTFSTLTVSNMSPEDSSIYLCNATVPTSGNTIYFGEGSWLTVV.

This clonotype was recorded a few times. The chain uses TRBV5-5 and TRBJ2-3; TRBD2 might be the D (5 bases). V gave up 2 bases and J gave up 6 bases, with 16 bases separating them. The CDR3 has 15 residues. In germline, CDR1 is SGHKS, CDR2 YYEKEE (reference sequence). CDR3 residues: CASSLTSWEMDTQYF. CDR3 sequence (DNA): TGTGCCAGCAGCTTAACTTCGTGGGAGATGGATACGCAGTATTTT.

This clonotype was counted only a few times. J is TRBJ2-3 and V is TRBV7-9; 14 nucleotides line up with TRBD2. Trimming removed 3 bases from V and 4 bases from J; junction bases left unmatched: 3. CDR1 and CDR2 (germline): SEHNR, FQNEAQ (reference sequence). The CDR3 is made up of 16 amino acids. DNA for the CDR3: TGTGCCAGCAGCTTGGGACTAGCGGGAGCCCCAGATACGCAGTATTTT. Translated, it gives CASSLGLAGAPDTQYF.

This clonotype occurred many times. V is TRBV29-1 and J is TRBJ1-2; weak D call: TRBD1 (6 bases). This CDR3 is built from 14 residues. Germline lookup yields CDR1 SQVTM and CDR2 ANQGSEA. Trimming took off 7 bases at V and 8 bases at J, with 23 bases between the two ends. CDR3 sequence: CSASPGTTARGYTF. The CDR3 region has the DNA TGCAGCGCTAGCCCTGGGACAACGGCGAGGGGCTACACCTTC.